Below, 17 T cell receptor beta chains from the same sample are listed, as sequenced in a study of blood T cells in healthy people across ages. The second PCR ran roughly 7 to 12 cycles with a sample-barcoded 5' primer and J-beta primers. One entry per CDR3 protein, called by TCRdb with MiXCR from the 5' RACE reads. This table has some 1.6 million distinct CDR3 sequences, about 32% appearing once. The material sequenced was blood. Receptors originate from a woman between 25 and 40 years old in good health.

This rearrangement joins TRBV21-1 to TRBJ2-7; the table's D call of TRBD1 was not tested on the DNA. TRBV21-1 is marked as a pseudogene. This CDR3 region has 17 residues. Written as DNA, the CDR3 is TGTGCCAGCAGCAAGATGGGACAGAGTTATCAATTCTACGAGCAGTACTTC. Translated, it gives CASSKMGQSYQFYEQYF.

The CDR3 DNA reads as TGTGCCAGCAGCCATATACCGAGGACAGGGGCGGATCAGCCCCAGCATTTT. Its protein is CASSHIPRTGADQPQHF. The rearrangement joins TRBV14 to TRBJ1-5, with 9 bases fitting TRBD1. CDR1 is SGHDN, CDR2 FVKESK, per germline. The V segment lost 3 bases and the J segment 5 bases; nucleotides outside the gene matches: 11. CDR3 length: 17 residues.

The chain has TRBV9 and TRBJ2-3, with D perhaps TRBD2 (6 bases). Trimming took off 0 bases at V and 2 bases at J, with 10 bases between the two ends. The CDR3 spans 15 residues. Germline V gene sequence: CDR1 SGDLS, CDR2 YYNGEE. DNA of the CDR3: TGTGCCAGCAGCGTAGGTGGGACTGTCACAGATACGCAGTATTTT. Translated, it gives CASSVGGTVTDTQYF.

The chain links TRBV9 to TRBJ2-1; D is perhaps TRBD2 (5 bases). The V end was cut by 0 bases, the J end by 6 bases, with 10 bases between. Germline CDR1 reads SGDLS; CDR2 reads YYNGEE. The CDR3 runs 14 residues. The DNA for the CDR3 is TGTGCCAGCAGCGTAGCGTCTAGCAGCAATGAGCAGTTCTTC. Protein sequence: CASSVASSSNEQFF.

A note on this clonotype: A read error may explain this, as a much larger clone is one base away. This rearrangement joins TRBV29-1 to TRBJ2-4, with D possibly being TRBD2 (5 bases). Matching the DNA end better, TRBJ2-7 makes the J call doubtful. This CDR3 is 12 amino acids long. The germline V gene encodes CDR1 SQVTM and CDR2 ANQGSEA. This CDR3 reads CNVSAGSYEQYF. The DNA of the CDR3 is TGCAACGTTAGTGCGGGCAGCTACGAGCAGTACTTC.

The CDR3 loop is CAISEWEDNPGPEAFF. CDR3 nucleotides: TGTGCCATCAGTGAGTGGGAGGACAACCCCGGACCTGAAGCTTTCTTT. The chain has TRBV10-3 and TRBJ1-1; TRBD1 might be the D (5 bases). Germline V CDR1 and CDR2: ENHRY, SYGVKD. Trimming removed 1 base from V and 6 bases from J, with 18 bases in between. The CDR3 has 16 amino acids.

The sample holds a few counts of this clonotype. The chain combines TRBV5-1 with TRBJ2-1, with 9 bases fitting TRBD2. CDR1 and CDR2 (germline): SGHRS, YFSETQ. V lost 6 bases to trimming and J lost 10 bases; unmatched junction nucleotides: 14. CDR3 length equals 15 residues. CDR3 in DNA: TGCGCCAGCACCATAGGACTAGCGCTAGGGGGGGAGCAGTTCTTC. It is translated as CASTIGLALGGEQFF.

The chain has TRBV3-1 and TRBJ2-7, with D perhaps TRBD1 (6 bases). The CDR3 extends over 13 amino acids. Trimming took 0 bases from V and 6 from J, leaving 9 bases between them. Germline V gene sequence: CDR1 LGHDT, CDR2 YNNKEL (reference sequence). CDR3 in DNA: TGTGCCAGCAGCCAAGAGAGGGGGACCGAGCAGTACTTC. Translated, it gives CASSQERGTEQYF.

Written as DNA, the CDR3 is TGTGCCAGCAGCTTACTTATGGTACAGGTTAGCAATCAGCCCCAGCATTTT. Residues: CASSLLMVQVSNQPQHF. The chain employs TRBV7-9 and TRBJ1-5, with D perhaps matching TRBD1 (5 bases). Germline V lookup: CDR1 SEHNR, CDR2 FQNEAQ (reference sequence). Trimming stripped 2 bases from V and 0 bases from J, with 14 bases between. CDR3 length: 17 residues.

The rearrangement uses TRBV21-1 and TRBJ2-4; no DNA check was done on the table's D call, TRBD2. TRBV21-1 is annotated as a pseudogene. CDR3 length equals 17 residues. The CDR3 sequence: CASSTPTGSLAKNIQYF. CDR3 sequence (DNA): TGTGCCAGCAGCACTCCCACTGGTTCCCTAGCCAAAAACATTCAGTACTTC.

V and J are TRBV28 and TRBJ2-7, with TRBD2 matching 15 bases. The CDR3 loop spans 17 amino acids. Trimming cost V 4 bases and J 2 bases; bases outside gene matches: 6. Germline CDR1 is MDHEN and CDR2 is SYDVKM. The CDR3 DNA reads as TGTGCCAGCAGTTCTCCCCGGACTAGCGGGGGGGCCTACGAGCAGTACTTC. It specifies CASSSPRTSGGAYEQYF.

V is TRBV9 and J is TRBJ2-1; TRBD1 might be the D (5 bases). CDR1 SGDLS and CDR2 YYNGEE come from the germline V gene. This CDR3 is 16 amino acids long. The ends were cut back, 1 base at V and 0 bases at J, with 11 bases in the middle. In DNA, the CDR3 is TGTGCCAGCAGCGTATGGGGCGGAAGCTCCTACAATGAGCAGTTCTTC. Protein sequence: CASSVWGGSSYNEQFF.

The chain joins TRBV5-1 to TRBJ2-3; TRBD2 might be the D (6 bases). This CDR3 has 15 residues. The germline V gene has CDR1 SGHRS and CDR2 YFSETQ. V lost 0 bases and J 2 bases, leaving 10 bases between the germline ends. The chain's CDR3 is CASSLAGLNTDTQYF. CDR3 coding DNA: TGCGCCAGCAGCTTGGCGGGACTGAACACAGATACGCAGTATTTT.

The genes are TRBV20-1 and TRBJ1-2, with a weak D call TRBD1 (5 bases). Germline V CDR1 and CDR2: DFQATT, SNEGSKA (reference sequence). With 8 bases removed from V and 5 bases from J, the gap between germline ends came to 12 bases. The CDR3 length is 11 residues. CDR3 coding DNA: TGCAGTTCGAGACAGCGATATGGCTACACCTTC. This gives the protein CSSRQRYGYTF.

This chain uses TRBV2 with TRBJ2-4, with 7 positions matching TRBD1. With V trimmed by 7 bases and J by 13 bases, 13 bases remained unmatched. The length of the CDR3 is 13 residues. Germline CDR1 reads SNHLY; CDR2 reads FYNNEI. The CDR3 is CASILDRSLEQYF. CDR3 bases: TGTGCCAGCATCTTGGACAGGTCGCTAGAGCAGTACTTC.

V is TRBV30 and J is TRBJ2-6; the match to TRBD1 covers 7 bases. Germline values: CDR1 GTSNPN, CDR2 SVGIG (reference sequence). CDR3 length: 14 amino acids. After removal of 4 bases from V and 2 bases from J, the junction contained 2 bases not matched to a gene. As DNA, the CDR3 is TGTGCCTGGACGAGGGGGCCTGGGGCCAACGTCCTGACTTTC. This gives the protein CAWTRGPGANVLTF. The whole variable domain, filled in from reference TRBV30 and TRBJ2-6, reads SQTIHQWPATLVQPVGSPLSLECTVEGTSNPNLYWYRQAAGRGLQLLFYSVGIGQISSEVPQNLSASRPQDRQFILSSKKLLLSDSGFYLCAWTRGPGANVLTFGAGSRLTVL.

This clonotype was counted ten times or more. This sequence joins TRBV4-1 and TRBJ2-1; 8 positions match TRBD2. The CDR3 sequence is 13 residues long. V lost 6 bases, J lost 5 bases, and 3 bases stayed unmatched. Germline CDR1 MGHRA, CDR2 YSYEKL. The CDR3: CASRLSGDNEQFF. The CDR3 nucleotides are TGCGCCAGCAGACTTAGCGGGGACAATGAGCAGTTCTTC.